One sample yielded the 12 T cell receptor beta chains listed below, sequenced in a study of CD8 T cells in ankylosing spondylitis. TCRdb reprocessed the 5' RACE reads via MiXCR and lists one record per CDR3 protein. The sample carries about 130,000 distinct CDR3 sequences, around 8.5% recorded once. The sequenced sample was blood, either unsorted or a sorted T cell fraction (not recorded which). These receptors were taken from a male donor with ankylosing spondylitis or in good health (not recorded which).

This clonotype was seen only a few times. This chain connects TRBV13 to TRBJ2-4, with 11 bases matching TRBD1. The J segment lost 8 bases and the V segment lost 5 bases, leaving 5 bases of the junction unmatched. CDR1 and CDR2 from the germline V gene are PRHDT and FYEKMQ (reference sequence). The CDR3 consists of 14 residues. In DNA form, the CDR3 reads TGTGCCAGCAGCCCGGGGACAGGGGGGGACATTCAGTACTTC. Protein sequence: CASSPGTGGDIQYF.

This clonotype occurred a few times. The chain couples TRBV20-1 to TRBJ2-5; either TRBD1 or TRBD2 may fit D (6 bases each). This CDR3 has 15 amino acids. V was cut by 3 bases and J by 2 bases, with 16 bases left in between. The germline gives CDR1 DFQATT, CDR2 SNEGSKA (reference sequence). The CDR3 sequence is CSASAETGLQETQYF. As DNA, the CDR3 is TGCAGTGCTAGTGCTGAGACAGGACTACAAGAGACCCAGTACTTC.

This clonotype was observed at least ten times. In nucleotides, the CDR3 is TGTGCCAGCAGCTTTAAGACAGACACATTCTACGAGCAGTACTTC. Encoded protein: CASSFKTDTFYEQYF. The chain recombines TRBV7-2 with TRBJ2-7, with a possible D match to TRBD1 (5 bases). Per germline, CDR1 SGHTA and CDR2 FQGNSA. This CDR3 is 15 amino acids long. The V gene lost 3 bases and the J gene lost 3 bases, with 15 bases spanning the gap.

For this clonotype: Given a much more abundant clone one base away, this may be a read error. V and J are TRBV29-1 and TRBJ2-1, with unresolved D. The germline V and J ends were trimmed by 7 bases and 5 bases, with 15 bases remaining between them. CDR1 is SQVTM, CDR2 ANQGSEA, per germline. CDR3 length equals 13 residues. CDR3 amino acids: CSDPNCSDNEQFF. The CDR3, as DNA: TGCAGCGACCCGAACTGTTCCGACAATGAGCAGTTCTTC.

The sample holds many counts of this clonotype. The V call is TRBV7-8, the J call TRBJ2-5; tentatively, D is TRBD2 (6 bases). V was clipped by 6 bases and J by 2 bases, with 31 bases between them. The CDR3 contains 20 residues. Germline lookup yields CDR1 SGHVS and CDR2 FQNEAQ. The CDR3 bases are TGTGCCAGCAGAGTTCGAATTGCGGGCTCCCTCCTGGAGGGACAAGAGACCCAGTACTTC. It codes for CASRVRIAGSLLEGQETQYF.

This clonotype was picked up many times. The chain links TRBV7-6 to TRBJ1-4; 10 positions agree with TRBD1. This CDR3 is 15 amino acids long. Germline V CDR1 and CDR2: SGHVS, FNYEAQ. V lost 3 bases to trimming and J lost 11 bases; unmatched junction nucleotides: 9. In DNA, the CDR3 is TGTGCCAGCAGCTTTAAAACCGGGACAGGGGACAAACTGTTTTTT. Its translation is CASSFKTGTGDKLFF.

This clonotype was counted only a few times. V usage is TRBV27 and J usage is TRBJ2-7; the match to TRBD1 covers 8 bases. CDR3 length: 15 residues. Per the germline V gene, CDR1 is MNHEY and CDR2 is SMNVEV (reference sequence). The ends lost 5 bases at V and 2 bases at J; junction bases unmatched: 8. The CDR3 nucleotides are TGTGCCAGCAGTCCCCTGACAGGGGCGACCTACGAGCAGTACTTC. Protein: CASSPLTGATYEQYF.

This chain connects TRBV19 to TRBJ2-7; 11 bases match TRBD2. Germline V gene lookup returns CDR1 LNHDA and CDR2 SQIVND (reference sequence). Trimming removed 5 bases from V and 2 bases from J; junction bases left unmatched: 5. This CDR3 is built from 15 residues. In nucleotides, the CDR3 is TGTGCCAGTAGTCCTAGCGGGAGGCCCCCCTACGAGCAGTACTTC. It yields the protein CASSPSGRPPYEQYF.

This rearrangement joins TRBV28 to TRBJ2-7, with D maybe TRBD1 (6 bases). CDR1 MDHEN and CDR2 SYDVKM come from the germline V gene. The V and J ends lost 7 bases and 7 bases respectively, with 23 bases between them. The CDR3 spans 15 residues. The CDR3 is CASKKTRQELLEQYF. Here the CDR3 DNA reads TGTGCCAGCAAGAAAACGAGACAGGAGTTGTTGGAGCAGTACTTC.

This clonotype was counted many times. The chain uses TRBV14 and TRBJ1-6; D is ambiguous. The CDR3 is made up of 16 amino acids. Trimming cost V 4 bases and J 7 bases, with 17 bases left between them. Germline V gene sequence: CDR1 SGHDN, CDR2 FVKESK. Here the CDR3 reads CASSRGIGLGNSPLHF. The CDR3 DNA sequence: TGTGCCAGCAGCCGTGGAATCGGGTTGGGGAATTCACCCCTCCACTTT.

This clonotype came up a few times. This sequence joins TRBV7-2 and TRBJ2-5, with D uncertain. V was shortened by 5 bases and J by 1 base, with 14 bases between the two germline ends. Germline V gene lookup returns CDR1 SGHTA and CDR2 FQGNSA. The CDR3 length is 15 residues. CDR3 bases: TGTGCCAGCAGCCGAAGGACGGAAGGCCAAGAGACCCAGTACTTC. Translation gives CASSRRTEGQETQYF.

This clonotype was counted many times. This chain links TRBV5-6 with TRBJ2-7; D is possibly TRBD2 (5 bases). From germline, CDR1 is SGHDT and CDR2 YYEEEE. CDR3 length: 14 amino acids. Trimming removed 2 bases at V and 4 bases at J, with 13 bases between. The CDR3 nucleotides are TGTGCCAGCAGCTTTGGGTTGGCGGGTTACGAGCAGTACTTC. This translates into CASSFGLAGYEQYF.